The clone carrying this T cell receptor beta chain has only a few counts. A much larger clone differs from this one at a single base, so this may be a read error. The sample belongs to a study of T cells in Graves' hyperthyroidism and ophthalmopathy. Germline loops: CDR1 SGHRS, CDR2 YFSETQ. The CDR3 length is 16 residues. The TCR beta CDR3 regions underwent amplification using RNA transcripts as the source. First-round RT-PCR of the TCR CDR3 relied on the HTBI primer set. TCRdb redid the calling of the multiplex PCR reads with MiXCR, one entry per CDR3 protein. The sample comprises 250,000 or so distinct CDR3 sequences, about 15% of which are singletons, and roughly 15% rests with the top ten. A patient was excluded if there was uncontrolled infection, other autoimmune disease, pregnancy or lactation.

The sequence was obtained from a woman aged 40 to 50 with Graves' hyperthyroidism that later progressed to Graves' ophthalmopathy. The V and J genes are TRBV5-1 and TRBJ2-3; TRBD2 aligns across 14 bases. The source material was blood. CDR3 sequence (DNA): TGCGCCAGCAGCTCGGGGACTAGCGGGAGTTCAGATACGCAGTGTTTT. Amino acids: CASSSGTSGSSDTQCF. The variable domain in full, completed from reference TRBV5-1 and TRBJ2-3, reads KAGVTQTPRYLIKTRGQQVTLSCSPISGHRSVSWYQQTPGQGLQFLFEYFSETQRNKGNFPGRFSGRQFSNSRSEMNVSTLELGDSALYLCASSSGTSGSSDTQCFGPGTRLTVL.